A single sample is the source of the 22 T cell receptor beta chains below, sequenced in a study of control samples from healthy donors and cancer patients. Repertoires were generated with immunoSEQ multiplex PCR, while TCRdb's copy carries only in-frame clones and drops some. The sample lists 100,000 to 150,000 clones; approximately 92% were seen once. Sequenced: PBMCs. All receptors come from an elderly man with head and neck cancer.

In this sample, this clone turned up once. The CDR3 DNA is TGTGCCAGCAGTATAACAGATACGCAGTATTTT. It encodes CASSITDTQYF. This rearrangement joins TRBV6-2 or TRBV6-3 to TRBJ2-3, with D hard to call. Per the germline V gene, CDR1 is MNHEY and CDR2 is SVGEGT. The CDR3 contains 11 residues. The V end was cut by 5 bases, the J end by 3 bases, with 3 bases between.

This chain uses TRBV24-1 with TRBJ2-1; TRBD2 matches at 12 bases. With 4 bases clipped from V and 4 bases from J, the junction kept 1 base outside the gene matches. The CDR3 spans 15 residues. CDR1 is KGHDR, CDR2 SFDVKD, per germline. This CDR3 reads CATSDGTSGYNEQFF. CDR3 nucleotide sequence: TGTGCCACCAGTGACGGGACTAGCGGGTACAATGAGCAGTTCTTC.

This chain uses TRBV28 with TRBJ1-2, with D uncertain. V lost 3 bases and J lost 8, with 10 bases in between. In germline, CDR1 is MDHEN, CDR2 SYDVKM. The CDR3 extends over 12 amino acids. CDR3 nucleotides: TGTGCCAGCAGTTTGCTTCACTGGGGCTACACCTTC. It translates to CASSLLHWGYTF.

CDR3 nucleotide sequence: TGCGCCAGCAGCTCATCGCTAGCGGCGAACACCGGGGAGCTGTTTTTT. This encodes CASSSSLAANTGELFF. The chain is built from TRBV5-1 and TRBJ2-2; 7 nucleotides agree with TRBD2. The V and J ends lost 3 bases and 0 bases, in that order; junction bases with no gene match: 5. The CDR3 has 16 residues. Germline CDR1 is SGHRS and CDR2 is YFSETQ.

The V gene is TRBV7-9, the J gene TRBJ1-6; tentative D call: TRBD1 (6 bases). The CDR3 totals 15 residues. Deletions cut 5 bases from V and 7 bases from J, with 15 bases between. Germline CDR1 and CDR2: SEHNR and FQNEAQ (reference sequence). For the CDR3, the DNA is TGTGCCAGCAGCAATTACAGGGTGAGCAATTCACCCCTCCACTTT. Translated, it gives CASSNYRVSNSPLHF.

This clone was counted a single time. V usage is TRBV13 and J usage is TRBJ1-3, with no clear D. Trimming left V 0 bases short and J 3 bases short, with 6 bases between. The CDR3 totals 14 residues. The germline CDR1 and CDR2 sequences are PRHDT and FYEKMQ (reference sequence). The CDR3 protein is CASSLGDYGNTIYF. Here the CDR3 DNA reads TGTGCCAGCAGCTTAGGGGATTATGGAAACACCATATATTTT.

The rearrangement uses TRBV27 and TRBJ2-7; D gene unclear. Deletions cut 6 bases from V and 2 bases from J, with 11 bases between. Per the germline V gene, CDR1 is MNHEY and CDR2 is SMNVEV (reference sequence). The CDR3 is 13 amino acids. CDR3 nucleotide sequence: TGTGCCAGCAGCCTTGACCCCACCTACGAGCAGTACTTC. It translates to CASSLDPTYEQYF.

The CDR3 nucleotides are TGTGCCAGCAGTCGGGACAGCACAGATACGCAGTATTTT. It yields the protein CASSRDSTDTQYF. V gene TRBV6-5 combines with J gene TRBJ2-3; D could derive from TRBD1 or TRBD2 (5 bases each). The V end lost 5 bases, the J end lost 0 bases, and 6 bases lay between the germline ends. The CDR3 spans 13 residues. Looked up from germline, CDR1 is MNHEY and CDR2 is SVGAGI.

The CDR3 spells CASTLRGERVNYNEQFF. CDR3 in DNA: TGTGCCAGCACCCTAAGGGGGGAGCGAGTGAACTACAATGAGCAGTTCTTC. The chain joins TRBV13 to TRBJ2-1; D could derive from TRBD1 or TRBD2 (6 bases each). CDR1 is PRHDT, CDR2 FYEKMQ, per germline (reference sequence). V was trimmed by 7 bases and J by 3 bases, leaving 22 bases between them. CDR3 length: 17 residues.

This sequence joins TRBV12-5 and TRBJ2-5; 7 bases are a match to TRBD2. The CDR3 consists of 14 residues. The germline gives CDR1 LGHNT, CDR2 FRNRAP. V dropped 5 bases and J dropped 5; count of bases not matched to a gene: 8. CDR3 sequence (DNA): TGTGCTAGTGGTCTCAGCGGGGAGAAGGAGACCCAGTACTTC. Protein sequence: CASGLSGEKETQYF.

The CDR3 region has the DNA TGTGCCAGCAGGATGGGGGGTGTTTATCAGCCCCAGCATTTT. It codes for CASRMGGVYQPQHF. The genes are TRBV6-5 and TRBJ1-5; perhaps TRBD1 as D (5 bases). The CDR3 runs to 14 residues. The V end was cut by 6 bases, the J end by 5 bases, with 14 bases between. The germline V gene encodes CDR1 MNHEY and CDR2 SVGAGI.

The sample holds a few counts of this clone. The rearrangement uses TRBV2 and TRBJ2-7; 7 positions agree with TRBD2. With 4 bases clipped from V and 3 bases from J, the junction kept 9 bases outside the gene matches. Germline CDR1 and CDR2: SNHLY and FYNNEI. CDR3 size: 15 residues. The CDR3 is CASSVSPREGYEQYF. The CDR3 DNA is TGTGCCAGCAGTGTTTCCCCCAGGGAGGGCTACGAGCAGTACTTC.

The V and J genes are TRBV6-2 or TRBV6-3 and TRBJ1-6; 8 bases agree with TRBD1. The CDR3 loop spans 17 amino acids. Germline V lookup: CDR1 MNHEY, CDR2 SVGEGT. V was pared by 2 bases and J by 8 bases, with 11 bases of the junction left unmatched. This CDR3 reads CASSYLPQGAMDSPLHF. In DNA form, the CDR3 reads TGTGCCAGCAGTTACCTACCTCAGGGGGCGATGGATTCACCCCTCCACTTT.

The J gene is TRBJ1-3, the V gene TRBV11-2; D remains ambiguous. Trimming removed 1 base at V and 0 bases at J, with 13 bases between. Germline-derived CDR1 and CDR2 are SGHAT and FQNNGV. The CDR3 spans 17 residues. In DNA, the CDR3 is TGTGCCAGCAGCTTAGGCCTCGGGCCGAACTCTGGAAACACCATATATTTT. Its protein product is CASSLGLGPNSGNTIYF.

DNA for the CDR3: TGTGCCAGCAGTACCCGGTGGAAGGAGTCACCCCTCCACTTT. It encodes CASSTRWKESPLHF. The gene calls are TRBV27 and TRBJ1-6; no clear D gene. Germline V gene data show CDR1 as MNHEY and CDR2 as SMNVEV (reference sequence). V was clipped by 5 bases and J by 10 bases, with 15 bases between them. The CDR3 consists of 14 residues.

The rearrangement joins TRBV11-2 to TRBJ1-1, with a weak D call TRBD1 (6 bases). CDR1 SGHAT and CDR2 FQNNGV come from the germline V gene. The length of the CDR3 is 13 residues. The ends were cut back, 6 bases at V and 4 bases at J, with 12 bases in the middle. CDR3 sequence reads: CASRAQGITEAFF. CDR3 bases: TGTGCCAGCAGAGCTCAGGGGATCACTGAAGCTTTCTTT.

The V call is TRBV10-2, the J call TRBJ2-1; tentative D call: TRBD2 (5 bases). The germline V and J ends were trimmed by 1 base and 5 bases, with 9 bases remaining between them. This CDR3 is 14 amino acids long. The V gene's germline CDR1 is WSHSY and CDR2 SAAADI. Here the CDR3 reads CASSEWGVNNEQFF. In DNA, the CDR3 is TGCGCCAGCAGTGAGTGGGGAGTAAACAATGAGCAGTTCTTC.

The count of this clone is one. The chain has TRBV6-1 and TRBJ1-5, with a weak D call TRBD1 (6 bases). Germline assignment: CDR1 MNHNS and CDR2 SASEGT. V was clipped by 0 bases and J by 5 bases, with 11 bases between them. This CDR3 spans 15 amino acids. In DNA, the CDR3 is TGTGCCAGCAGTGAAGCCACAGGGAGGGATCAGCCCCAGCATTTT. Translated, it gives CASSEATGRDQPQHF.

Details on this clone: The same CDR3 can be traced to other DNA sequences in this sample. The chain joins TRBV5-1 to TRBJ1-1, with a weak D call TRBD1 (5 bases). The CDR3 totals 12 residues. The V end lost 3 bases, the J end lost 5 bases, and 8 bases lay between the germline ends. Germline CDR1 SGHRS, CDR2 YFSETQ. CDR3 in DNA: TGCGCCAGCAGCTCTCAGGGAACTGAAGCTTTCTTT. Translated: CASSSQGTEAFF.

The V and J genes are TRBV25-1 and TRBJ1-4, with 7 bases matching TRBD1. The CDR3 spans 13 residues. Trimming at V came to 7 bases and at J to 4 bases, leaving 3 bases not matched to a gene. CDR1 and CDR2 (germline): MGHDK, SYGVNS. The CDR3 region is CASTTGFNEKLFF. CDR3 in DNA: TGTGCCAGCACGACAGGGTTTAATGAAAAACTGTTTTTT.

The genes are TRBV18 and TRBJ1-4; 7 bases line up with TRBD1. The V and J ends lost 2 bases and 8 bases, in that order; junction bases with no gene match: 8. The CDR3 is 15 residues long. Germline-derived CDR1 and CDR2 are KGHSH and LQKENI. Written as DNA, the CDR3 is TGTGCCAGCTCACCAAGGTCGGCAGGGGGGGAAAAACTGTTTTTT. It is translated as CASSPRSAGGEKLFF. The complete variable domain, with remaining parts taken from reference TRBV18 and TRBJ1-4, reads NAGVMQNPRHLVRRRGQEARLRCSPMKGHSHVYWYRQLPEEGLKFMVYLQKENIIDESGMPKERFSAEFPKEGPSILRIQQVVRGDSAAYFCASSPRSAGGEKLFFGSGTQLSVL.

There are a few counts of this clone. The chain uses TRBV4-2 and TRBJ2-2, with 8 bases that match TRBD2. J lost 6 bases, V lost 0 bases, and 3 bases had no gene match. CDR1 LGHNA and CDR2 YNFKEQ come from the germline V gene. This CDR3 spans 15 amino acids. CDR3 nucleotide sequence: TGTGCCAGCAGCCAAGATCTCGGGGGGGCCGGGGAGCTGTTTTTT. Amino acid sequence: CASSQDLGGAGELFF.